A selection of T cell receptor beta chains follows, all from one sample in a study of CD8+ T cells in alopecia areata. Libraries were prepared by immunoSEQ multiplex PCR; TCRdb keeps only in-frame clonotypes and omits some of them. The repertoire holds 120,000 or so clones, with roughly 55% as singletons. The sample was CD4+ T cells sorted from blood, taken at week 4, from a patient treated with tofacitinib. Source of these receptors: a human donor with alopecia areata. The CDR3 runs from the conserved cysteine through the conserved F or W. D genes are given only for firm matches. Rows may omit the clone size; those that give it use once, few, many or a size class.

V,J,size,D,DNA,CDR3
TRBV18,TRBJ1-4,.,.,TGTGCCAGCTCACCGTCGGCTAATGAAAAACTGTTTTTT,CASSPSANEKLFF
TRBV25-1,TRBJ2-2,.,.,TGTGCCAGCAGTGACCGCGCCGCGAACACCGGGGAGCTGTTTTTT,CASSDRAANTGELFF
TRBV7-9,TRBJ2-3,few,.,TGTGCCAGCACCGAAACGGGGGCACTCAGCACAGATACGCAGTATTTT,CASTETGALSTDTQYF
TRBV7-2,TRBJ1-1,.,.,TGTGCCAGCAGCCTAGATCTGGCGTACCCGTCGGGGAACACTGAAGCTTTCTTT,CASSLDLAYPSGNTEAFF
TRBV19,TRBJ2-3,few,.,TGTGCCACATCCCCCGGGGAAATTAAGGTCCCACCAGATACGCAGTATTTT,CATSPGEIKVPPDTQYF
TRBV30,TRBJ1-4,.,.,TGTGCCTGGACCAAGAGCGGGGAAAAACTGTTTTTT,CAWTKSGEKLFF
TRBV6-5,TRBJ1-6,.,.,TGTGCCAGCAGCCCCGGGACACGTTTGTCACCCCTCCACTTT,CASSPGTRLSPLHF
TRBV29-1,TRBJ2-5,.,TRBD2,TGCAGCGTTGTTCCAGCGGCAGCGCGGGGGAAAAAAGAGACCCAGTACTTC,CSVVPAAARGKKETQYF
TRBV12-2,TRBJ2-7,.,.,TGTGCAAGCCGCGGGCGACGGATCTCCTACGAGCAGTACTTC,CASRGRRISYEQYF
TRBV7-8,TRBJ2-1,.,.,TGTGCCAGCAGCTTACGGGACAATGAGCAGTTCTTC,CASSLRDNEQFF
TRBV29-1,TRBJ1-2,few,TRBD1,TGCAGCGTTCTTTCAGTCAACCAGGGGGACGGCTACACCTTC,CSVLSVNQGDGYTF
TRBV4-1,TRBJ1-1,.,.,TGCGCCAGCAACCATATTGGAGGGAGGAGGAACACTGAAGCTTTCTTT,CASNHIGGRRNTEAFF
TRBV25-1,TRBJ2-3,.,TRBD2,TGTGCCAGCAGTGATGAGTCGGGAGGAGCAGATACGCAGTATTTT,CASSDESGGADTQYF
TRBV28,TRBJ1-2,.,.,TGTGCCAGCAGTTTATTGGCAGGTGGCTACACCTTC,CASSLLAGGYTF
TRBV30,TRBJ2-5,.,TRBD2,TGTGCCTGGAGTGTAGGGACTAGCGGTCAGACCCAGTACTTC,CAWSVGTSGQTQYF
TRBV5-1,TRBJ2-5,.,TRBD2,TGCGCCAGCAGCCCCCAACCCTTAGCGGGCCAAGAGACCCAGTACTTC,CASSPQPLAGQETQYF
TRBV14,TRBJ2-4,few,TRBD1,TGTGCCAGCAGCCGACAGGGGCAGGACATTCAGTACTTC,CASSRQGQDIQYF
TRBV15,TRBJ2-5,.,.,TGTGCCACCAGCAATCGAGGGGGAGCAGAGACCCAGTACTTC,CATSNRGGAETQYF
TRBV7-2,TRBJ2-5,.,TRBD1,TGTGCCAGCAGGCCACAGGGGATGTCAGAGACCCAGTACTTC,CASRPQGMSETQYF
TRBV18,TRBJ1-2,.,.,TGTGCCAGCTCACCGGGACGGGATCCTTTGTACACCTTC,CASSPGRDPLYTF
TRBV7-9,TRBJ1-2,.,.,TGTGCCAGCGATGAGGCGAGGGCTGGCTACACCTTC,CASDEARAGYTF
TRBV7-2,TRBJ1-1,.,.,TGTGCCAGCAGCTTACTCAACAGGGAGTATGAAGCTTTCTTT,CASSLLNREYEAFF
TRBV6-5,TRBJ2-7,.,.,TGTGCCAGCAGATTGCAGGGGCGTGAGTACTTC,CASRLQGREYF
TRBV19,TRBJ1-5,.,.,TGTGCCAGTAGTATAGTAGCGGCAGTGAATCAGCCCCAGCATTTT,CASSIVAAVNQPQHF
TRBV9,TRBJ1-3,.,.,TGTGCCAGCAGCGTCGACAGACCTAGCTCTGGAAACACCATATATTTT,CASSVDRPSSGNTIYF
TRBV14,TRBJ2-1,.,.,TGTGCCAGCAGCTCCCAGAGGGAGTCCTACAATGAGCAGTTCTTC,CASSSQRESYNEQFF
TRBV19,TRBJ2-7,.,.,TGTGCCAGTAGGGAAAACAGAGGGCGCGAGCAGTACTTC,CASRENRGREQYF
TRBV29-1,TRBJ2-1,.,.,TGCAGCGTTGCAGGTAGACCCAATGAGCAGTTCTTC,CSVAGRPNEQFF
TRBV19,TRBJ2-1,few,.,TGTGCCAGTAGTTCTGGCAATGAGCAGTTCTTC,CASSSGNEQFF